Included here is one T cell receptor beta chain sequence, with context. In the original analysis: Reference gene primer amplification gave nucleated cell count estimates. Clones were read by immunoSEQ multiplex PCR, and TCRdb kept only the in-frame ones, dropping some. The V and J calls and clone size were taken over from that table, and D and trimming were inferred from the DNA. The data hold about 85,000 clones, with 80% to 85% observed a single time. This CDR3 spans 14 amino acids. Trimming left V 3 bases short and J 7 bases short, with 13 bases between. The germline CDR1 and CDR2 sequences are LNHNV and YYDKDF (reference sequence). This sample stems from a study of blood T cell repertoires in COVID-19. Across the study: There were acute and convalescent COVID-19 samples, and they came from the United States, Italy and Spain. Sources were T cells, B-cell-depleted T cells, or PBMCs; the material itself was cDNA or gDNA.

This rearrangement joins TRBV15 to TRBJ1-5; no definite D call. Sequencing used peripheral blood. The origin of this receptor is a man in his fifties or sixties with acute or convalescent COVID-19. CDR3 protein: CATSRNGVGQPQHF. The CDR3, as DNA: TGTGCCACCAGCAGGAACGGGGTGGGACAGCCCCAGCATTTT.